Here is one T cell receptor beta chain with its context. This sample is part of a study of blood T cell repertoires in COVID-19. CDR1 SGHTA and CDR2 FQGTGA come from the germline V gene. There are 16 residues in the CDR3. The ends lost 2 bases at V and 4 bases at J; junction bases unmatched: 9. A Seattle source enrolled patients during active infection and followed them longitudinally. How the authors handled the data: It was from reference gene primer amplification that nucleated cell counts were estimated. Clones were read by immunoSEQ multiplex PCR, and TCRdb kept only the in-frame ones, dropping some. Clone size and V and J calls were adopted from that table, with D and trimming inferred from the DNA. The sample lists 200,000 to 300,000 clones; about nine tenths were seen once.

The sequencing sample was made of peripheral blood. The TCR sequence derives from a man under 40 with COVID-19, enrolled during active disease. V gene TRBV7-3 combines with J gene TRBJ2-5, with 8 positions matching TRBD2. CDR3 sequence reads: CASSLFAGGEGETQYF. The CDR3 DNA reads TGTGCCAGCAGCTTATTCGCGGGGGGAGAGGGAGAGACCCAGTACTTC.